The present T cell receptor beta chain was sequenced within a study of beta chain features in type 1 diabetes. Findings of the study overall: All four CD4+ subsets of Type 1 diabetes patients contained TCRB CDR3s that were moderately but significantly shorter.

cDNA synthesis used the whole RNA isolate, giving expressed TCRB sequences. Repertoires were generated with immunoSEQ multiplex PCR, while TCRdb's copy carries only in-frame clones and drops some. The table lists about 260,000 clones, around 24% of them singletons. This CDR3 region has 14 residues. The J segment lost 4 bases and the V segment lost 6 bases, leaving 7 bases of the junction unmatched. Germline loops: CDR1 LNHDA, CDR2 SQIVND (reference sequence). As concerns this clone: Its target is not known.

The sample comprised naive CD4+ T cells from blood. The V call is TRBV19, the J call TRBJ1-1; 8 nucleotides line up with TRBD1. The TCR originated in a woman aged 25 to 39 with type 1 diabetes. Written as DNA, the CDR3 is TGTGCCAGTAGCCTCGGACAGGGTGGCACTGAAGCTTTCTTT. The encoded protein is CASSLGQGGTEAFF.